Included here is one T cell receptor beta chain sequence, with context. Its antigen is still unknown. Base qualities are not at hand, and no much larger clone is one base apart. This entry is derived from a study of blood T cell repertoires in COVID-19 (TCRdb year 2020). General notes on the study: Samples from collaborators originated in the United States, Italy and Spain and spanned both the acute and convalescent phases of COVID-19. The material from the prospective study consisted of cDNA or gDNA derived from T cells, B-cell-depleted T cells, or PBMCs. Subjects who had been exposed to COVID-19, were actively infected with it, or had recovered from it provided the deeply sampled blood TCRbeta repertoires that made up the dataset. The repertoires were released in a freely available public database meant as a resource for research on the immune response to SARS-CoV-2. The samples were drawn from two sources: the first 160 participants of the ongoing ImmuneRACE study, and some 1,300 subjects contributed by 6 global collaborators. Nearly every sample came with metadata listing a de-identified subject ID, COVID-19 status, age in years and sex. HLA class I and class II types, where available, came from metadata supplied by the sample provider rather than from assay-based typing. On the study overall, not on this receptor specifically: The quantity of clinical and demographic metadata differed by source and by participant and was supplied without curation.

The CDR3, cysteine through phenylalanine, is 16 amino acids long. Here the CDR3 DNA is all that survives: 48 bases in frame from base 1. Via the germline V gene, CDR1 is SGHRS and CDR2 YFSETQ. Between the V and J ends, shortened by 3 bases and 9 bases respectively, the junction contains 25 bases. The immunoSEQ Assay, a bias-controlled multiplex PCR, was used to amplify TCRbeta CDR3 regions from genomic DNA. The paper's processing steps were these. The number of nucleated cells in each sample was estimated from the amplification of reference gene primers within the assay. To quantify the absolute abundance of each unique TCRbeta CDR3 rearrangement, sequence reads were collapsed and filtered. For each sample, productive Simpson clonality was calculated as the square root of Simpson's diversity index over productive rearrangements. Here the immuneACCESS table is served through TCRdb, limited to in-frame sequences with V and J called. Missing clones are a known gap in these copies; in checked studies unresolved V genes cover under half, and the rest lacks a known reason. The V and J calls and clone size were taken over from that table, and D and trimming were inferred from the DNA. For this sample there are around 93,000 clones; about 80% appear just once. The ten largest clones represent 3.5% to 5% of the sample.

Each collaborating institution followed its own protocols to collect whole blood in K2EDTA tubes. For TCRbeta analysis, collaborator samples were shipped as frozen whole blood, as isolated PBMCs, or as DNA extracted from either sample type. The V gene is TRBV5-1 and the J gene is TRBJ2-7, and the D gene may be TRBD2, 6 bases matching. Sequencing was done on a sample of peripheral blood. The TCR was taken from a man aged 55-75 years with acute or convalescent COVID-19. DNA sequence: TGCGCCAGCAGCTGGGGGGACGAGAGGGACTTTCCCCCGCAGTACTTC. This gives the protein CASSWGDERDFPPQYF.